This T cell receptor (beta chain) was captured by sequencing in a study of cytomegalovirus exposure and HLA in healthy donors. Findings of the study overall: Rare TCR sequences dominated, though some public TCRs recurred in many donors.

V lost 1 base and J lost 6, with 7 bases in between. The CDR3 runs 13 residues. From germline, CDR1 is SGHRS and CDR2 YFSETQ. As to this clone: The antigen is not known.

PCR employed 60 Vbeta and 13 Jbeta primers. How the authors handled the data: Roughly 11 million shared chains were among approximately 80 million unique TCR beta chains counted in a later analysis. Only in-frame clones appear in the TCRdb table, and some are missing; sequencing was by immunoSEQ multiplex PCR. The V and J calls and clone size were taken over from that table, and D and trimming were inferred from the DNA. The data contain some 69,000 clones, under 80% of them singletons. The chain has TRBV5-1 and TRBJ2-2, with TRBD1 as a possible D gene (6 bases). Sequencing was performed on PBMCs. This sequence originates from a male donor in good health and CMV-seropositive. The DNA of the CDR3 is TGCGCCAGCAGCTTGCCAGGGGCCGGGGAGCTGTTTTTT. It translates to CASSLPGAGELFF.